These T cell receptor beta chains were read from a single sample in a study of blood T cell repertoires in COVID-19. Produced via immunoSEQ multiplex PCR; TCRdb's table is partial and in-frame only. The data show some 150,000 clones, 76% seen once. Input material: peripheral blood. Every receptor here comes from a woman older than 75 with active or convalescent COVID-19. Both conserved end residues are part of each CDR3. The order of the fields is V gene, D gene, clone size, J gene, CDR3 DNA, CDR3 protein. D genes are given only for firm matches. Where a row states a size, it is once, few, many or the class of an expanded clone; other rows omit it.

TRBV24-1	.	.	TRBJ1-2	TGTGCCACCAGTGACTCGACGAGAGGTTATGGCTACACCTTC	CATSDSTRGYGYTF
TRBV11-3	.	.	TRBJ2-1	TGTGCCAGCAGCTTAGATCTAACAGGGAGTGAGCAGTTCTTC	CASSLDLTGSEQFF
TRBV30	TRBD1	.	TRBJ1-3	TGTGCCTGGAGGTCGGACAGGGGAGGAAACACCATATATTTT	CAWRSDRGGNTIYF
TRBV7-3	.	.	TRBJ1-1	TGTGCCAGCAGCTCTCACGGGGGCACTGAAGCTTTCTTT	CASSSHGGTEAFF
TRBV6-5	.	few	TRBJ1-6	TGTGCCAGCAGTTACTCGGGGGGGGCGCGTTCACCCCTCCACTTT	CASSYSGGARSPLHF
TRBV4-1	TRBD1	few	TRBJ2-4	TGCGCCAGCAGCCAGGGAATCGCCCAGGGGGCCTCCAAAAACATTCAGTACTTC	CASSQGIAQGASKNIQYF
TRBV3-1/TRBV3-2	.	.	TRBJ1-2	TGTGCCAGCAGCCAAGGATATGCGGAATACTATGGCTACACCTTC	CASSQGYAEYYGYTF
TRBV6-5	TRBD1	.	TRBJ2-3	TGTGCCAGCAGGGATGGACAGGGCGCAGATACGCAGTATTTT	CASRDGQGADTQYF
TRBV28	TRBD1	.	TRBJ2-5	TGTGCCAGCAGTTTTGGGACAGGGTTTGGGGAGACCCAGTACTTC	CASSFGTGFGETQYF
TRBV7-6	TRBD1	few	TRBJ2-5	TGTGCCAGCAGCTTAGCGGGGGGACAGGGAGAGACCCAGTACTTC	CASSLAGGQGETQYF
TRBV6-6	.	.	TRBJ2-5	TGTGCCAGCAGTCCGGTCCTCGTCCGGGGTGGTGTTGAGACCCAGTACTTC	CASSPVLVRGGVETQYF
TRBV7-9	TRBD2	.	TRBJ2-1	TGTGCCAGCAGCTTAGGACTAGCGGTGTCCTACAATGAGCAGTTCTTC	CASSLGLAVSYNEQFF
TRBV5-8	.	.	TRBJ2-2	TGTGCCAGCAGCTTGGGGTGGCCAACGAACACCGGGGAGCTGTTTTTT	CASSLGWPTNTGELFF
TRBV6-5	.	few	TRBJ1-5	TGTGCCAGCAGTCGTGGGGGCAAGAGCAATCAGCCCCAGCATTTT	CASSRGGKSNQPQHF
TRBV19	.	few	TRBJ2-7	TGTGCCAGTAGTATGAATGGTGCGAGCTCCTACGAGCAGTACTTC	CASSMNGASSYEQYF
TRBV5-1	.	.	TRBJ1-3	TGCGCCAGCAGCTCCGTTGGAGGGGACGGAAACACCATATATTTT	CASSSVGGDGNTIYF
TRBV4-2	.	.	TRBJ1-5	TGTGCCAGCAGCCAAGATCAGGCGCACAGGGAGAATCAGCCCCAGCATTTT	CASSQDQAHRENQPQHF
TRBV18	.	.	TRBJ1-2	TGTGCCAGCTCCTTAGAGACGCCGCGGAATGGCTACACCTTC	CASSLETPRNGYTF
TRBV6-6	.	.	TRBJ2-1	TGTGCCAGCAGTTACTACACTAGCTCCGAAGGCAATGAGCAGTTCTTC	CASSYYTSSEGNEQFF
TRBV7-3	.	.	TRBJ1-1	TGTGCCAGCAGCTTATATGGGGGCACGAGTACTGAAGCTTTCTTT	CASSLYGGTSTEAFF
TRBV6-5	TRBD1	.	TRBJ1-5	TGTGCCAGCAGTTTCGACAGGGGCATCAATCGGCCCCAGCATTTT	CASSFDRGINRPQHF
TRBV11-2	.	.	TRBJ2-6	TGTGCCAGCACCGTGTCTGGGGCCAACGTCCTGACTTTC	CASTVSGANVLTF
TRBV6-5	.	.	TRBJ1-2	TGTGCCAGCACCAAGACACAGGACGCAAGGGGCTACACCTTC	CASTKTQDARGYTF
TRBV30	TRBD1	.	TRBJ2-3	TGTGCCTGGAGTGTAACAGGGGGCGGGACAGATACGCAGTATTTT	CAWSVTGGGTDTQYF
TRBV2	TRBD1	.	TRBJ1-2	TGTGCCAGCACCTTAAGGGACAGACGCCTGCTCTATGGCTACACCTTC	CASTLRDRRLLYGYTF
TRBV7-9	.	.	TRBJ2-7	TGTGCCAGCAGCTTCGGAGGGTCCGAGCAGTACTTC	CASSFGGSEQYF